One and the same sample provided the 8 T cell receptor beta chains below, sequenced in a study of T cell changes during pregnancy in multiple sclerosis (dated by TCRdb to between 2018 and 2020). The library was generated by the immunoSEQ multiplex PCR assay. TCRdb carries this immuneACCESS record with in-frame sequences only. Its versions omit some clonotypes, under half of them owing to an unresolved V gene in the studies checked, with the rest unexplained. A total of 90,000 to 95,000 clones appear in this sample, 85% to 95% of them only once. The leading ten clones occupy less than 2.5% of the sample. The sample in question was peripheral blood, obtained in the third trimester of pregnancy. The origin of the receptors is a female donor with multiple sclerosis, enrolled in a pregnancy study.

The J gene is TRBJ1-5, the V gene TRBV19, with a tentative D call TRBD1 (5 bases). V was clipped by 7 bases and J by 2 bases, with 18 bases between them. The CDR3 runs to 16 residues. The germline gives CDR1 LNHDA, CDR2 SQIVND (reference sequence). The CDR3 sequence: CASTNRPGRGNQPQHF. DNA for the CDR3: TGTGCCAGTACTAACAGGCCGGGCCGGGGCAATCAGCCCCAGCATTTT.

J is TRBJ2-7 and V is TRBV30, with TRBD2 matching 7 bases. The length of the CDR3 is 13 residues. Germline CDR1 and CDR2: GTSNPN and SVGIG (reference sequence). Unmatched junction bases numbered 3, after V lost 0 bases and J lost 4 bases. The CDR3 sequence: CAWSVGGSYEQYF. CDR3 coding DNA: TGTGCCTGGAGTGTTGGCGGGAGTTACGAGCAGTACTTC. The full variable domain, with the rest looked up from reference TRBV30 and TRBJ2-7, is SQTIHQWPATLVQPVGSPLSLECTVEGTSNPNLYWYRQAAGRGLQLLFYSVGIGQISSEVPQNLSASRPQDRQFILSSKKLLLSDSGFYLCAWSVGGSYEQYFGPGTRLTVT.

The chain joins TRBV13 to TRBJ1-1; no clear D gene. V was pared by 4 bases and J by 0 bases, with 6 bases between. CDR3 length: 13 amino acids. The germline CDR1 and CDR2 sequences are PRHDT and FYEKMQ (reference sequence). CDR3 region: CASSSQMNTEAFF. CDR3 DNA sequence: TGTGCCAGCAGCTCGCAGATGAACACTGAAGCTTTCTTT.

The sample holds one count of this clone. The chain links TRBV7-9 to TRBJ2-1; possibly TRBD2 for D (6 bases). Germline V gene sequence: CDR1 SEHNR, CDR2 FQNEAQ (reference sequence). This CDR3 has 15 residues. Trimming pared 5 bases from V and 6 bases from J, leaving 17 bases between. CDR3 amino acids: CASSPRNLAINEQFF. As DNA, the CDR3 is TGTGCCAGCAGCCCCCGGAACCTAGCGATCAATGAGCAGTTCTTC.

This sequence joins TRBV7-9 and TRBJ2-7; 8 bases match TRBD1. Germline values: CDR1 SEHNR, CDR2 FQNEAQ (reference sequence). CDR3 length equals 14 residues. V gave up 5 bases and J gave up 4 bases; unmatched junction bases: 7. This CDR3 is CASSLTGQGYEQYF. DNA of the CDR3: TGTGCCAGCAGCCTTACCGGACAGGGTTACGAGCAGTACTTC.

The chain couples TRBV29-1 to TRBJ2-3; 11 bases map to TRBD2. The V gene's germline CDR1 is SQVTM and CDR2 ANQGSEA. The CDR3 runs to 15 residues. Losses at the gene ends were 3 bases for V and 1 base for J; bases not matched to a gene: 3. The CDR3 is CSVEGLAVGTDTQYF. The CDR3 nucleotides read TGCAGCGTTGAGGGACTAGCGGTGGGCACAGATACGCAGTATTTT.

This sequence joins TRBV28 and TRBJ1-2; TRBD1 aligns across 8 bases. V shed 3 bases and J 1 base; nucleotides not matched to a gene: 1. This CDR3 comprises 14 residues. Germline CDR1 reads MDHEN; CDR2 reads SYDVKM. CDR3 region: CASSLTGDNYGYTF. The CDR3 nucleotides read TGTGCCAGCAGTTTGACAGGGGATAACTATGGCTACACCTTC.

J is TRBJ2-2 and V is TRBV19, with D unclear. Germline values: CDR1 LNHDA, CDR2 SQIVND (reference sequence). There are 14 residues in the CDR3. V lost 2 bases and J 6 bases, leaving 10 bases between the germline ends. The CDR3 DNA reads as TGTGCCAGTAGTATAAGTGGTTCGGCCGGGGAGCTGTTTTTT. Translated, it gives CASSISGSAGELFF.